The clone carrying this T cell receptor beta chain was seen ten or more times. What it binds is unknown. This record belongs to a study of T-cell reconstitution after alpha-beta-depleted transplantation in children. Notes on the study in general: Counts and diversity of T cells one year after transplant came mostly from newly produced T cells. Several hundred expanded graft clones reportedly gave rise to the alpha-beta T cells present about two months after transplant. Recipient T cells and thymic progenitors that survived were the source of the high TCRbeta diversity seen at day 60 in some patients.

Preparation of the TCRbeta library used unique molecular identifiers. Via MiXCR, TCRdb re-called the PCR reads, giving one row per CDR3 protein. The sample consists of hundreds of thousands of distinct CDR3 sequences, around 13% of them appearing once. Germline V gene lookup returns CDR1 SQVTM and CDR2 ANQGSEA. V was cut by 6 bases and J by 4 bases, with 19 bases left in between. CDR3 size: 14 residues. This sample comprised PBMCs, obtained before TCRalphabeta/CD19-depleted stem cell transplant. V and J are TRBV29-1 and TRBJ2-7, with D possibly being TRBD2 (6 bases). The sequence came from a girl aged 2 to 10 with congenital amegakaryocytic thrombocytopenia, due to receive a stem cell transplant. CDR3 loop: CSVKDGYGGYEQYF. The CDR3 coding sequence is TGCAGCGTCAAAGATGGCTACGGAGGGTACGAGCAGTACTTC.